A selection of T cell receptor beta chains follows, all from one sample in a study of a mutant IDH1 vaccine in newly diagnosed glioma. Only in-frame clones appear in the TCRdb table, and some are missing; sequencing was by immunoSEQ multiplex PCR. The data hold about 68,000 clones, with about four fifths observed a single time. The sequences come from PBMCs, collected from a glioma patient treated with radiotherapy, temozolomide or both. The receptors were sampled from a man aged 50-59 years with glioma. Each CDR3 is given without its conserved first and last residue. Each record gives: V gene, CDR3 protein.

>TRBV9
ASSSSRLGMDGYT
>TRBV29-1
SVVRGYEAF
>TRBV6-5
ASSSPDSSYEQY
>TRBV7-2
ASSNGGWETQY
>TRBV19
ASSSRDRNEKLF
>TRBV5-1
ASRSGTGNTGELF
>TRBV27
ASSLDREKLF
>TRBV5-1
ASSSGTKDSPLH
>TRBV19
ASSIVGAADTQY
>TRBV7-9
ASSLASSNQPQH
>TRBV25-1
ASTVAGGRADTQY
>TRBV7-9
ASRPNTGNTEAF
>TRBV5-5
ASSFTGGGGQPQH
>TRBV19
ASSIGAGLYEQY
>TRBV6-6
ASSFSETRDLEQY
>TRBV2
ASLTDTQY
>TRBV18
ASSPRVGTGGSGDQPQH
>TRBV7-9
ASSPWDSYNSPLH
>TRBV9
ASSVQVGPDEQF